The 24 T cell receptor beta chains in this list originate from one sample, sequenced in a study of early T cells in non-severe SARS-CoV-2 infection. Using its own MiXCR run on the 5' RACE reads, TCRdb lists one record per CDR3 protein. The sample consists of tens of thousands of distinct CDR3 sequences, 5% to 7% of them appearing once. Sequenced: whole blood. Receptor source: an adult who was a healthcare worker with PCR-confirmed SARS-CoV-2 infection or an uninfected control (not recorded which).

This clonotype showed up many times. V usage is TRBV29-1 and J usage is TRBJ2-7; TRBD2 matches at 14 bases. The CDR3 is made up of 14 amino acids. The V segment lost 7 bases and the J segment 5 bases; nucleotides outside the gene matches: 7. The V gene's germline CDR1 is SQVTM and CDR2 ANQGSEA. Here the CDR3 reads CSAWGTSGSNEQYF. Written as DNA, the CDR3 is TGCAGCGCCTGGGGGACTAGCGGGAGTAACGAGCAGTACTTC.

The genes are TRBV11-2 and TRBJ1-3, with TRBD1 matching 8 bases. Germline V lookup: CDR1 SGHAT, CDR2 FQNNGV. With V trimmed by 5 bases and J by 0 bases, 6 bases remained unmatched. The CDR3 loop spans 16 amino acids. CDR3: CASSAWDRSSGNTIYF. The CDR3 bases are TGTGCCAGCAGCGCATGGGACAGGAGCTCTGGAAACACCATATATTTT.

The CDR3 protein is CASSQQLAGGNEQFF. DNA for the CDR3: TGTGCCAGCAGCCAACAACTAGCGGGAGGGAATGAGCAGTTCTTC. V gene TRBV3-1 combines with J gene TRBJ2-1, with 13 bases identical to TRBD2. V was pared by 2 bases and J by 7 bases, with 2 bases of the junction left unmatched. This CDR3 is built from 15 residues. Germline CDR1 LGHDT, CDR2 YNNKEL (reference sequence).

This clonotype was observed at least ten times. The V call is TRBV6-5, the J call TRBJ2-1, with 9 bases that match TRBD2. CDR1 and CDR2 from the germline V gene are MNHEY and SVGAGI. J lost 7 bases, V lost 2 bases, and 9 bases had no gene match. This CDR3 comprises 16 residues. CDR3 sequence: CASSYAPLAGGNEQFF. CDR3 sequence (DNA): TGTGCCAGCAGTTACGCCCCACTGGCGGGAGGGAATGAGCAGTTCTTC.

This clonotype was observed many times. The CDR3 spells CAISHTLSSYNEQFF. CDR3 DNA: TGTGCCATCAGTCATACCCTGAGCTCCTACAATGAGCAGTTCTTC. The rearrangement uses TRBV10-3 and TRBJ2-1; D call uncertain. V shed 5 bases and J shed 0 bases, with 11 bases lying between them. Germline CDR1 and CDR2: ENHRY and SYGVKD. CDR3 length: 15 residues.

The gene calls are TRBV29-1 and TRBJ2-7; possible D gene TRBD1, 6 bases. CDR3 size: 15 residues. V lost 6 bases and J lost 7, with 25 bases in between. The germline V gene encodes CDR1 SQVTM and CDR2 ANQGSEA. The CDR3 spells CSVRRGQGNRGEQYF. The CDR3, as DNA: TGCAGCGTGAGGAGAGGGCAGGGGAACCGTGGGGAGCAGTACTTC.

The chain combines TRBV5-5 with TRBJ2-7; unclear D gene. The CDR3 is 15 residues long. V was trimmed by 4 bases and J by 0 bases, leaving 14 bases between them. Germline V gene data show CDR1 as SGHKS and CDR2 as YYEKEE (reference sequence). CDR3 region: CASSNTGPNSYEQYF. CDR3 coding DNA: TGTGCCAGCAGCAACACCGGGCCGAACTCCTACGAGCAGTACTTC.

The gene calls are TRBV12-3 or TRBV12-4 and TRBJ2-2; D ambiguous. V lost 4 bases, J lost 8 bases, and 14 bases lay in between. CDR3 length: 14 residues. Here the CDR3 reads CASSSLRLRGELFF. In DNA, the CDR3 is TGTGCCAGCAGTTCCCTTAGGCTTCGGGGGGAGCTGTTTTTT.

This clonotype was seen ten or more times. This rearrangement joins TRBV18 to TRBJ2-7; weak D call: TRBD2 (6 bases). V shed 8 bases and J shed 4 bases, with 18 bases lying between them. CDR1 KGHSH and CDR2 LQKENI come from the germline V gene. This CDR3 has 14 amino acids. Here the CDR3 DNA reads TGTGCCAGCCGGAGCGGGTCAGGCATTTACGAGCAGTACTTC. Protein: CASRSGSGIYEQYF.

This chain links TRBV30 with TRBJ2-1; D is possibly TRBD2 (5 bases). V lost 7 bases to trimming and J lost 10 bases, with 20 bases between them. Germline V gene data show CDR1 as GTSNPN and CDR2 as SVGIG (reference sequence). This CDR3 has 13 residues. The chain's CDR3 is CASLDGEQWEQFF. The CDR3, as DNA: TGTGCCTCCCTAGATGGGGAGCAATGGGAGCAGTTCTTC. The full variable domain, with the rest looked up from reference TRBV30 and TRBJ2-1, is SQTIHQWPATLVQPVGSPLSLECTVEGTSNPNLYWYRQAAGRGLQLLFYSVGIGQISSEVPQNLSASRPQDRQFILSSKKLLLSDSGFYLCASLDGEQWEQFFGPGTRLTVL.

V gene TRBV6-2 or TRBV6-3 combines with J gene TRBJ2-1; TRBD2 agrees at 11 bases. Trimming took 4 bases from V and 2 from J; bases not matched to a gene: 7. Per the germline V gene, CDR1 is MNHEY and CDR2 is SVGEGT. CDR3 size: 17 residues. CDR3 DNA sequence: TGTGCCAGCAGTTTTTCCTTAGCGGGAGGGCCCTACAATGAGCAGTTCTTC. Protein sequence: CASSFSLAGGPYNEQFF.

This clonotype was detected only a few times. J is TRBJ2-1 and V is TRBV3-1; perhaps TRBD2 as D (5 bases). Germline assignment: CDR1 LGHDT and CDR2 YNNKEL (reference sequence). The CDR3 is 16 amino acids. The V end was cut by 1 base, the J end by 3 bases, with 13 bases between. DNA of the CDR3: TGTGCCAGCAGCCAAGTATATGGAGGTAACTACAATGAGCAGTTCTTC. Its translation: CASSQVYGGNYNEQFF.

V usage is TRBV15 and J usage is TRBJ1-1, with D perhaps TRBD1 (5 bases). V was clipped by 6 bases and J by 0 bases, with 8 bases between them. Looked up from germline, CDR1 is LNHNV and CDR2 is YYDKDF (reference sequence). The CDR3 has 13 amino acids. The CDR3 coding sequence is TGTGCCACCAGTGGGGCCATGAACACTGAAGCTTTCTTT. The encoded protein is CATSGAMNTEAFF.

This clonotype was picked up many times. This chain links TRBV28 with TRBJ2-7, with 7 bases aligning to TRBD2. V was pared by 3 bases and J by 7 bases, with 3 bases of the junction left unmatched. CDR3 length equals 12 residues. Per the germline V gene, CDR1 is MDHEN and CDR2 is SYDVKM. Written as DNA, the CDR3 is TGTGCCAGCAGTTTCTCGGGGGGAGAGCAGTACTTC. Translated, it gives CASSFSGGEQYF. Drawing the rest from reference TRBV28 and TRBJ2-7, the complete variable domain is DVKVTQSSRYLVKRTGEKVFLECVQDMDHENMFWYRQDPGLGLRLIYFSYDVKMKEKGDIPEGYSVSREKKERFSLILESASTNQTSMYLCASSFSGGEQYFGPGTRLTVT.

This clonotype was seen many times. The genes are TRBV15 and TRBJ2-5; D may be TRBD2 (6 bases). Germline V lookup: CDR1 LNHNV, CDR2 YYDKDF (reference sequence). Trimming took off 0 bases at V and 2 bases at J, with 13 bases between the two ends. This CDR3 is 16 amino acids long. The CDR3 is CATSREMSGGQETQYF. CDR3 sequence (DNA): TGTGCCACCAGCAGAGAGATGAGCGGAGGGCAAGAGACCCAGTACTTC.

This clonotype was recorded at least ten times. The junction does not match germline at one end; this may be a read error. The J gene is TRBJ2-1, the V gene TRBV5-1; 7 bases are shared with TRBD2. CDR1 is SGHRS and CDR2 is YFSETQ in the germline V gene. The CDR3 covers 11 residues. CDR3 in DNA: TGTGCCAGCAGTTTAGCGGGTGAGCAGTTCTTC. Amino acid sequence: CASSLAGEQFF.

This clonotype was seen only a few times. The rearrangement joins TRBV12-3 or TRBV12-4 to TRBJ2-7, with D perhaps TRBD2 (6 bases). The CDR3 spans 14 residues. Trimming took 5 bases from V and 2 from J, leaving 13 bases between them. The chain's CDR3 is CASSPGLLTYEQYF. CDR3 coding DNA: TGTGCCAGCAGTCCGGGACTCCTAACCTACGAGCAGTACTTC.

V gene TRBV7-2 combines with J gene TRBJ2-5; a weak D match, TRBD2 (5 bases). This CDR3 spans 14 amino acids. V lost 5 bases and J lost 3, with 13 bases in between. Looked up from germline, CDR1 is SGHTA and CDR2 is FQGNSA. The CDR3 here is CASSHLGVEETQYF. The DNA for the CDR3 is TGTGCCAGCAGCCACCTGGGAGTCGAAGAGACCCAGTACTTC.

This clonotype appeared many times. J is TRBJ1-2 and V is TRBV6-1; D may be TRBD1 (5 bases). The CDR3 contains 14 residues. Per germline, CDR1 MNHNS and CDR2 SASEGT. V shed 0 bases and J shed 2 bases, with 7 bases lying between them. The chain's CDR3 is CASSEAGANYGYTF. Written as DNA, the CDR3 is TGTGCCAGCAGTGAAGCAGGGGCGAACTATGGCTACACCTTC.

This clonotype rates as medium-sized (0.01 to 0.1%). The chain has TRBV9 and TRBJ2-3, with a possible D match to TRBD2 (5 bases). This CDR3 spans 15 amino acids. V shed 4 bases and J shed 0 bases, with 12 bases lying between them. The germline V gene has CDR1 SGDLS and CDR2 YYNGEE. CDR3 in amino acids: CASSRGSTSTDTQYF. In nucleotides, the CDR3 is TGTGCCAGCAGCCGCGGGTCAACTAGCACAGATACGCAGTATTTT. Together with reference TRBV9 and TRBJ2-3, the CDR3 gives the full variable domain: DSGVTQTPKHLITATGQRVTLRCSPRSGDLSVYWYQQSLDQGLQFLIQYYNGEERAKGNILERFSAQQFPDLHSELNLSSLELGDSALYFCASSRGSTSTDTQYFGPGTRLTVL.

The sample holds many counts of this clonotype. CDR3 coding DNA: TGCAGCGCCGCCGGGGGAAGCGGGGGGTACGAGCAGTACTTC. Translating it yields CSAAGGSGGYEQYF. V usage is TRBV29-1 and J usage is TRBJ2-7, with 9 bases aligning to TRBD2. The ends lost 7 bases at V and 4 bases at J; junction bases unmatched: 11. Germline V gene sequence: CDR1 SQVTM, CDR2 ANQGSEA. CDR3 length: 14 amino acids.

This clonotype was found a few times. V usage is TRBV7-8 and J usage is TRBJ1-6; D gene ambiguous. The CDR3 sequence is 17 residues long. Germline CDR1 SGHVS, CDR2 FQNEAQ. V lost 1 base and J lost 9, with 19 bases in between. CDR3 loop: CASSLVNSPGGGSPLHF. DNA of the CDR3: TGTGCCAGCAGCTTAGTGAATAGTCCCGGTGGTGGTTCACCCCTCCACTTT.

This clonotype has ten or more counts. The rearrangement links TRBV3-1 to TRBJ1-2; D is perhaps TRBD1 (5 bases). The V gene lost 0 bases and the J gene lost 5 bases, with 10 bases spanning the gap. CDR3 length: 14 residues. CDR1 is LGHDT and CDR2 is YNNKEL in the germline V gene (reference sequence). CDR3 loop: CASSQDSSGYGYTF. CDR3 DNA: TGTGCCAGCAGCCAAGATTCGTCAGGGTATGGCTACACCTTC.

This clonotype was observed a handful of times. The CDR3 DNA sequence: TGTGCCACCAGTGATTTGCGGAGTTATGAGCAGTTCTTC. It specifies CATSDLRSYEQFF. The chain uses TRBV24-1 and TRBJ2-1; D remains ambiguous. From germline, CDR1 is KGHDR and CDR2 SFDVKD. V shed 0 bases and J shed 8 bases, with 7 bases lying between them. The CDR3 loop spans 13 amino acids.